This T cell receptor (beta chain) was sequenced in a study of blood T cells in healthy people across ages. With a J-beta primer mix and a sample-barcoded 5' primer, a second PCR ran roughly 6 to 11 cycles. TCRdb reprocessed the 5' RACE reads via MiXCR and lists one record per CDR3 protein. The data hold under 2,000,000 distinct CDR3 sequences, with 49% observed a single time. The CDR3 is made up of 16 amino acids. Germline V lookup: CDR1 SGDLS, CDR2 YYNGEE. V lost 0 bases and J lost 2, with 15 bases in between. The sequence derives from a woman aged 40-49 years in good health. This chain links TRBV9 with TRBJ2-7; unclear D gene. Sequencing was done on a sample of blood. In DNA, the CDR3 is TGTGCCAGCAGCGTAGGGAAGGATTTGGTCACCTACGAGCAGTACTTC. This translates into CASSVGKDLVTYEQYF.